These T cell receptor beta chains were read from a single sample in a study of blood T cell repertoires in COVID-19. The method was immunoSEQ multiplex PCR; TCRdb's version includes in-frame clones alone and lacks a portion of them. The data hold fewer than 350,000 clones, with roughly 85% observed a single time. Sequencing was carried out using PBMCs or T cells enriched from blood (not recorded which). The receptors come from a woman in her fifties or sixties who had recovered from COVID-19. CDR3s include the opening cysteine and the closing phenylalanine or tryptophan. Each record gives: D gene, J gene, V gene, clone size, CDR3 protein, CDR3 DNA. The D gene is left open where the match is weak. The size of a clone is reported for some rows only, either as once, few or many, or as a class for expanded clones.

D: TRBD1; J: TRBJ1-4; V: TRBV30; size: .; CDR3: CAHLGQGRKLFF; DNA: TGTGCCCACCTGGGACAGGGACGAAAACTGTTTTTT
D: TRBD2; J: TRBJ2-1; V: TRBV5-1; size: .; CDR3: CASSPYSGGARNEQFF; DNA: TGCGCCAGCAGCCCGTATAGCGGGGGGGCCCGGAATGAGCAGTTCTTC
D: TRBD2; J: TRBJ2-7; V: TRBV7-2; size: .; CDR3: CASSRPTSGNLYEQYF; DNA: TGTGCCAGCAGTCGACCGACTAGCGGGAACCTCTACGAGCAGTACTTC
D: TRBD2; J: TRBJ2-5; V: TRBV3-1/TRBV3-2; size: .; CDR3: CASSQTSGIRETQYF; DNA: TGTGCCAGCAGCCAGACTAGCGGGATCAGGGAGACCCAGTACTTC
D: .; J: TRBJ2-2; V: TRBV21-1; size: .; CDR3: CASRTLLAGDGELFF; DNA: TGTGCCAGCAGAACATTACTAGCGGGAGACGGGGAGCTGTTTTTT
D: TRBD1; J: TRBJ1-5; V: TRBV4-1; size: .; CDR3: CASSQDTGASNQPQHF; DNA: TGCGCCAGCAGCCAAGATACAGGGGCTAGCAATCAGCCCCAGCATTTT
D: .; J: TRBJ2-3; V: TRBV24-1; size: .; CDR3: CAPVPRSTDTQYF; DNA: TGTGCCCCAGTCCCGCGGTCTACAGATACGCAGTATTTT
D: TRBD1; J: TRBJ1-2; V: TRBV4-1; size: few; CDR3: CASSQSPGQGDYGYTF; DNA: TGCGCCAGCAGCCAATCCCCGGGACAGGGGGACTATGGCTACACCTTC
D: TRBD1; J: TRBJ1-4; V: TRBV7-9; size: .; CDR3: CASSLGGTGDEKLFF; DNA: TGTGCCAGCAGCTTAGGGGGGACAGGGGATGAAAAACTGTTTTTT
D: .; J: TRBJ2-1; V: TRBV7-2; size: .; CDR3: CASSQGTLNNEQFF; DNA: TGTGCCAGCAGCCAGGGAACTTTAAATAATGAGCAGTTCTTC
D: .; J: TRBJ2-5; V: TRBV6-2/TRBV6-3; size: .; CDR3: CASSPNSAQETQYF; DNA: TGTGCCAGCAGCCCCAACTCCGCGCAAGAGACCCAGTACTTC
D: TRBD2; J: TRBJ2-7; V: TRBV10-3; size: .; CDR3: CAIGGLAASYEQYF; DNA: TGTGCCATCGGGGGACTAGCGGCTTCCTACGAGCAGTACTTC
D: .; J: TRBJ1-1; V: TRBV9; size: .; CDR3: CASSPSNRNTEAFF; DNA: TGTGCCAGCAGCCCTTCTAACAGGAACACTGAAGCTTTCTTT
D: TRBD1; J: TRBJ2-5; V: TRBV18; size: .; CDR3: CASSPRQGEETQYF; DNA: TGTGCCAGCTCACCGCGGCAGGGGGAGGAGACCCAGTACTTC
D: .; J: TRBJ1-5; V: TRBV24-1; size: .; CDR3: CATSDLSPAGQPQHF; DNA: TGTGCCACCAGTGATTTGAGCCCGGCGGGGCAGCCCCAGCATTTT
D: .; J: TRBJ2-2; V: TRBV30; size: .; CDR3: CAWSGRRQGFAGELFF; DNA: TGTGCCTGGAGTGGCAGACGGCAGGGGTTCGCCGGGGAGCTGTTTTTT
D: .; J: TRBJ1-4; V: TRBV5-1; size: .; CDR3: CASRNGRGTNEKLFF; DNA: TGCGCCAGCAGAAACGGCCGAGGGACTAATGAAAAACTGTTTTTT
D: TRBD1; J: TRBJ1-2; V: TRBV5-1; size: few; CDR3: CASSGGTGGAYGYTF; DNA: TGCGCCAGCAGCGGCGGGACAGGGGGGGCCTATGGCTACACCTTC
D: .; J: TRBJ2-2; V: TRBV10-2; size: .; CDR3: CASRKEGLITGELFF; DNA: TGCGCCAGCAGGAAGGAGGGCCTTATCACCGGGGAGCTGTTTTTT
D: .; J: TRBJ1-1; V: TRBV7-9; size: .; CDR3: CASSLRDSLKNWYEAFF; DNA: TGTGCCAGCAGCTTAAGAGACAGCCTTAAAAACTGGTACGAAGCTTTCTTT
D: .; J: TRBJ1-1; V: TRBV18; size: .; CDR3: CASSPGANTEAFF; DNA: TGTGCCAGCTCACCGGGGGCGAACACTGAAGCTTTCTTT
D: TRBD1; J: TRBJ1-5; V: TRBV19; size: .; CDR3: CASSTLTGTGQPQHF; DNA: TGTGCCAGTAGTACTCTGACAGGGACCGGTCAGCCCCAGCATTTT
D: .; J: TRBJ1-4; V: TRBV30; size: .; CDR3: CASDEGGEKLFF; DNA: TGTGCCTCTGACGAGGGTGGGGAAAAACTGTTTTTT
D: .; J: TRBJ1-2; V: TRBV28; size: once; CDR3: CASSWGIVNYGYTF; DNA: TGTGCCAGCAGTTGGGGCATAGTTAACTATGGCTACACCTTC